This TCR beta chain was found in a study of CD8 T cells in ankylosing spondylitis. TCRdb processed the 5' RACE reads anew with MiXCR; each CDR3 protein has one entry. Here the sample spans 80,000 to 90,000 distinct CDR3 sequences, approximately 30% being singletons. This clonotype was detected ten times or more. Trimming took 4 bases from V and 10 from J; bases not matched to a gene: 7. CDR1 and CDR2 from the germline V gene are SGHRS and YFSETQ. The CDR3 runs to 14 residues. The sample comprised blood, either unsorted or a sorted T cell fraction (not recorded which). The J gene is TRBJ2-1, the V gene TRBV5-1; 11 bases line up with TRBD2. The receptor's source is a male donor with ankylosing spondylitis or in good health (not recorded which). The CDR3 DNA follows: TGCGCCAGCAGCACCTGGACTAGCGGGCCCGAGCAGTTCTTC. This sequence encodes CASSTWTSGPEQFF.